These T cell receptor beta chains were read from a single sample in a study of tumor-infiltrating lymphocytes in primary liver carcinoma. TCRdb reprocessed the multiplex PCR reads with MiXCR, giving one entry per CDR3 protein. The sample records 90,000 to 150,000 distinct CDR3 sequences, roughly 75% being singletons. Input material: tumor-adjacent normal liver tissue. The source is a woman aged 60 to 75 with primary liver carcinoma and hepatitis B virus infection. CDR3s include the opening cysteine and the closing phenylalanine or tryptophan. D genes are given only for firm matches. Size tells how often a clone was seen (once, few, many) or the class of an expanded clone, and some rows leave it out.

v_call	d_call	clone_size	j_call	cdr3_aa	cdr3_nt
TRBV2	.	many	TRBJ1-1	CASSEMGRGKTEAFF	TGTGCCAGCAGTGAAATGGGCAGGGGTAAAACTGAAGCTTTCTTT
TRBV7-9	.	.	TRBJ2-1	CTSSWLSLVPYNEQFF	TGTACCAGCTCCTGGTTGAGTCTAGTCCCCTACAATGAGCAGTTCTTC
TRBV18	.	.	TRBJ2-1	CASSPQGYDEQFF	TGTGCCAGCTCACCACAGGGGTACGATGAGCAGTTCTTC
TRBV9	.	.	TRBJ1-5	CASSVGPVAGGPRDTQHF	TGTGCCAGCAGCGTAGGCCCCGTTGCGGGAGGGCCTAGAGATACGCAGCATTTT
TRBV7-9	TRBD1	many	TRBJ1-1	CASSLLGTGRGMNTEAFF	TGTGCCAGCAGCTTATTGGGGACAGGGCGGGGAATGAACACTGAAGCTTTCTTT
TRBV14	TRBD2	.	TRBJ2-5	CASGRGEETRYF	TGTGCCAGCGGCCGGGGGGAAGAGACCCGGTACTTC
TRBV6-2/TRBV6-3	.	many	TRBJ2-7	CASSSVEVGRANYEQYF	TGTGCCAGCAGCTCCGTGGAGGTTGGCAGGGCAAACTACGAGCAGTACTTC
TRBV9	TRBD1	.	TRBJ2-5	CASSLGTGRQETRYF	TGTGCCAGCAGCCTCGGGACAGGTCGGCAAGAGACCCGGTACTTC
TRBV11-3	.	.	TRBJ2-1	CASSLDPRSYSYNEQSF	TGTGCCAGCAGCTTAGATCCCAGGAGTTATTCCTACAATGAACAGTCCTTC
TRBV4-1	.	many	TRBJ2-7	CASSHSVVKRDEQYF	TGCGCCAGCAGCCACTCGGTAGTTAAGAGGGACGAGCAGTACTTC
TRBV11-2	.	.	TRBJ2-1	CASGPDSKYREQLF	TGTGCCAGCGGTCCGGACTCGAAGTATAGGGAGCAGTTATTC
TRBV11-2	TRBD1	medium-sized	TRBJ1-4	CASSLDRGTGVEKLFF	TGTGCCAGCAGCTTAGATCGGGGGACAGGGGTTGAAAAACTGTTTTTT
TRBV5-1	.	.	TRBJ2-1	CASRSSAGYNEQFF	TGCGCCAGTAGATCAAGCGCGGGGTACAATGAGCAGTTCTTC
TRBV6-5	TRBD2	.	TRBJ2-5	CASNTRLAGEETQYF	TGTGCCAGCAATACGAGACTAGCAGGTGAAGAGACTCAGTATTTC
TRBV11-2	TRBD2	.	TRBJ2-1	CVSSFTGGRYKEQFF	TGTGTCAGCAGCTTCACTGGCGGGAGGTACAAAGAGCAGTTCTTC
TRBV11-2	.	.	TRBJ1-4	CASSLWGGLLFF	TGTGCCAGCAGTCTATGGGGGGGGTTACTGTTTTTT
TRBV30	TRBD1	.	TRBJ2-5	CAWSKVVDREAPGLGETQYF	TGTGCCTGGAGTAAAGTGGTGGACAGGGAGGCACCGGGACTGGGGGAGACCCAATACTTC
TRBV2	.	.	TRBJ1-5	CASSAWGSNQPQHF	TGTGCCAGCAGTGCATGGGGGAGCAATCAGCCCCAGCATTTT
TRBV29-1	.	.	TRBJ1-2	CSVTPGDGAGGYTF	TGCAGCGTCACCCCCGGGGACGGGGCGGGTGGCTACACCTTC
TRBV6-5	TRBD2	.	TRBJ2-3	CASRASGPGTNMQYF	TGTGCCAGCAGGGCTAGCGGGCCAGGAACAAATATGCAGTATTTT
TRBV5-1	.	many	TRBJ1-1	CASRTANTEAFF	TGCGCCAGCAGGACAGCAAACACTGAAGCTTTCTTT
TRBV19	.	once	TRBJ2-1	CASSQSRNSYNEQSF	TGTGCCAGTAGCCAAAGCCGGAACTCCTACAATGAGCAGTCCTTC
TRBV11-1	.	.	TRBJ2-3	CANILRQRVGESHF	TGTGCCAACATCTTAAGGCAACGTGTGGGAGAGTCTCACTTT
TRBV13	TRBD2	.	TRBJ2-5	CASSPHSLRETQNF	TGTGCCAGCAGTCCTCACTCGCTGCGGGAGACCCAGAACTTC
TRBV20-1	TRBD2	.	TRBJ2-1	CSAKPPGLAGTNEQFF	TGCAGTGCTAAGCCCCCGGGACTAGCGGGTACCAATGAGCAGTTCTTC
TRBV29-1	.	many	TRBJ2-3	CSVETGGTDTQYF	TGCAGCGTTGAGACAGGTGGCACAGATACGCAGTATTTT
TRBV6-5	.	.	TRBJ1-2	CARSYGGGDGYTF	TGTGCCAGGAGTTACGGGGGGGGCGACGGCTATACCTTC
TRBV4-1	.	many	TRBJ1-3	CASSQDEGDGNTIYF	TGCGCCAGCAGCCAAGATGAGGGGGACGGAAATACCATATATTTT
TRBV7-2	.	.	TRBJ1-1	CASTRAGANTEAFF	TGTGCCAGCACCCGGGCAGGGGCGAACACTGAAGCTTTCTTT
TRBV11-2	.	few	TRBJ1-2	CASSLDWNYGYTF	TGTGCCAGCAGCTTGGACTGGAACTATGGTTACACCTTC
TRBV29-1	TRBD1	.	TRBJ2-5	CDSTRPDRGETQYF	TGCGACTCCACGAGGCCCGACAGGGGTGAGACCCAGTACTTC
TRBV19	.	few	TRBJ2-7	CASSMLDNPYEQYF	TGTGCCAGTAGTATGTTGGACAATCCGTACGAGCAGTACTTC
TRBV2	.	many	TRBJ1-5	CASSDGDQPQHF	TGTGCCAGCAGTGACGGGGATCAGCCCCAGCATTTT
TRBV15	.	.	TRBJ1-5	CATSRELRRGGEPQHF	TGTGCCACCAGCAGAGAATTGAGGAGGGGAGGAGAGCCCCAGCATTTT
TRBV5-1	TRBD2	many	TRBJ2-1	CASSSRGEGGNEQFF	TGCGCCAGCAGCTCGCGGGGGGAGGGAGGCAATGAGCAGTTCTTC
TRBV11-2	.	once	TRBJ2-1	CVSSLEGLVYNEQFF	TGTGTCAGCAGTTTAGAGGGATTGGTCTACAATGAGCAGTTCTTC
TRBV29-1	.	once	TRBJ2-6	CRVGGSSGPNVLTF	TGCAGGGTTGGCGGATCCTCTGGGCCCAACGTCCTGACTTTC
TRBV11-2	.	.	TRBJ2-3	CASSLICLDTQYF	TGTGCCAGCAGCTTAATCTGCCTTGATACGCAGTATTTT
TRBV11-2	.	.	TRBJ2-2	CASNSVGAGGLFF	TGTGCCAGCAACTCTGTAGGGGCCGGGGGGCTGTTTTTT
TRBV12-3/TRBV12-4	.	.	TRBJ2-7	CVSSPGGYKQYF	TGTGTCAGCAGTCCCGGAGGCTACAAGCAATACTTC
TRBV11-3	.	.	TRBJ2-1	CANSLDSVLARNEQLF	TGTGCCAACAGCTTAGATAGTGTCCTAGCTCGCAATGAGCAACTCTTC
TRBV6-2/TRBV6-3	.	.	TRBJ2-4	CASSYTGSHNIQYF	TGTGCCAGCAGTTATACAGGGTCACATAACATTCAGTACTTC
TRBV5-5	.	.	TRBJ1-1	CVSSLVGMNIEAFF	TGTGTCAGCAGCTTGGTTGGTATGAACATTGAAGCTTTCTTT
TRBV6-2/TRBV6-3	.	.	TRBJ2-1	CASSYPLGWPRNEQFF	TGTGCCAGCAGTTATCCTCTTGGATGGCCGCGGAATGAGCAGTTCTTC
TRBV11-3	.	.	TRBJ1-1	CASSLGGGEAFF	TGTGCCAGCAGTTTAGGGGGGGGTGAAGCTTTCTTT